The sequence of this T cell receptor (beta chain) was determined in a study of blood T cell repertoires in COVID-19 (dated by TCRdb to 2018 to 2020). As for the study more broadly: Samples covering the acute and convalescent phases of COVID-19 were provided by collaborators in the United States, Italy and Spain. The material from the prospective study consisted of cDNA or gDNA derived from T cells, B-cell-depleted T cells, or PBMCs. Subjects who had been exposed to COVID-19, were actively infected with it, or had recovered from it provided the deeply sampled blood TCRbeta repertoires that made up the dataset. The repertoires were released in a freely available public database meant as a resource for research on the immune response to SARS-CoV-2. Samples came from the ongoing ImmuneRACE study (first 160 participants) plus 1,254 subjects from 6 global collaborators. Nearly every sample came with metadata listing a de-identified subject ID, COVID-19 status, age in years and sex. Where available, HLA class I and class II types were taken from metadata supplied by the sample provider and were not determined by assay-based typing.

Each collaborating institution followed its own protocols to collect whole blood in K2EDTA tubes. Collaborator samples were shipped for TCRbeta analysis as frozen whole blood, isolated PBMCs, or DNA extracted from either sample type. The immunoSEQ Assay, a bias-controlled multiplex PCR, was used to amplify TCRbeta CDR3 regions from genomic DNA. In the original analysis: The number of nucleated cells in each sample was estimated from the amplification of reference gene primers within the assay. To quantify the absolute abundance of each unique TCRbeta CDR3 rearrangement, sequence reads were collapsed and filtered. For each sample, productive Simpson clonality was calculated as the square root of Simpson's diversity index over productive rearrangements. TCRdb carries this immuneACCESS record with in-frame sequences only. Its versions omit some clonotypes, under half of them owing to an unresolved V gene in the studies checked, with the rest unexplained. D and trimming were read from the DNA, whereas the V and J calls and clone size are those reported in that table. Across this sample there are about 78,000 clones, with about nine tenths seen only once. 4.5% to 5.5% of the sample goes to the ten largest clones.

General study outcomes and caveats: The amount of clinical and demographic metadata varied by source and participant and was provided uncurated.

A remark on this clone: The antigen it recognizes is unknown. No base quality information exists; no much larger clone differs at one position.

The specimen sequenced was peripheral blood. The origin of this receptor is a man between 45 and 60 years old with active or convalescent COVID-19.

The bases read TGTGCCAGCTCACCCTGGGACAGAGGCTACAATGAGCAGTTCTTC. It encodes CASSPWDRGYNEQFF. The rearrangement combines TRBV18 with TRBJ2-1, with 7 central nucleotides matching TRBD1. CDR1 and CDR2 are drawn from the germline V gene: KGHSH, LQKENI. From the cysteine up to the phenylalanine, the CDR3 has a length of 15 residues. CDR3 DNA only is kept here, 45 bases in frame from base 1. Trimmed from V: 3 bases; trimmed from J: 3 bases; junction bases lacking a gene match: 5. The CDR3, completed at both ends by the reference TRBV18 and TRBJ2-1 genes, gives the full variable domain NAGVMQNPRHLVRRRGQEARLRCSPMKGHSHVYWYRQLPEEGLKFMVYLQKENIIDESGMPKERFSAEFPKEGPSILRIQQVVRGDSAAYFCASSPWDRGYNEQFFGPGTRLTVL.